Presented here are 16 T cell receptor beta chains from one specimen sequenced in a study of technical replicates of blood from a handful of donors. The repertoire was sequenced with immunoSEQ multiplex PCR; TCRdb's copy has only in-frame clones and lacks some. The sample includes 95,000 to 100,000 clones, approximately 94% seen only once; the top ten take about 0.21%. Material for sequencing was T cells isolated from PBMCs. These TCRs come from a human donor in good health.

The chain carries TRBV6-5 and TRBJ2-3; no clear D. CDR1 is MNHEY, CDR2 SVGAGI, per germline. V lost 2 bases to trimming and J lost 3 bases, with 15 bases between them. The CDR3 totals 16 residues. The CDR3 DNA sequence: TGTGCCAGCAGTTACCGAGTATCGACAACAACAGATACGCAGTATTTT. It is translated as CASSYRVSTTTDTQYF.

The chain couples TRBV19 to TRBJ1-2, with 7 bases identical to TRBD1. The CDR3 runs 12 residues. From germline, CDR1 is LNHDA and CDR2 SQIVND (reference sequence). With V trimmed by 3 bases and J by 7 bases, 2 bases remained unmatched. CDR3 DNA sequence: TGTGCCAGTAGTATTGACAGGGTTGGCTACACCTTC. This encodes CASSIDRVGYTF.

V is TRBV15 and J is TRBJ2-3, with D possibly being TRBD1 (6 bases). Trimming shortened V by 0 bases and J by 3 bases, and 16 bases separated the two germline ends. The CDR3 loop spans 17 amino acids. Germline CDR1 LNHNV, CDR2 YYDKDF (reference sequence). The CDR3 DNA sequence: TGTGCCACCAGCAGAGATCCCTACAGGGACGAGACAGATACGCAGTATTTT. This translates into CATSRDPYRDETDTQYF.

The chain combines TRBV21-1 with TRBJ2-5; the tabulated D call, TRBD2, remains unverified against the DNA. TRBV21-1 is annotated as a pseudogene. The CDR3 totals 14 residues. The CDR3 spells CASEQPAGGETQYF. The CDR3 bases are TGTGCCAGCGAACAGCCAGCGGGAGGGGAGACCCAGTACTTC.

The chain uses TRBV7-6 and TRBJ2-1, with 9 positions matching TRBD1. There are 15 residues in the CDR3. V was pared by 5 bases and J by 7 bases, with 9 bases of the junction left unmatched. The V gene's germline CDR1 is SGHVS and CDR2 FNYEAQ. The chain's CDR3 is CASSQMTGGRNEQFF. The CDR3 DNA reads as TGTGCCAGCAGCCAAATGACAGGGGGTCGGAATGAGCAGTTCTTC.

The chain uses TRBV7-9 and TRBJ1-2; D uncertain. Between the trimmed V and J ends, which lost 5 bases and 5 bases, there was a span of 9 bases. This CDR3 spans 12 amino acids. Germline CDR1 SEHNR, CDR2 FQNEAQ (reference sequence). The CDR3 is CASSAGDYGYTF. The DNA for the CDR3 is TGTGCCAGCAGCGCCGGGGATTATGGCTACACCTTC.

The chain is built from TRBV19 and TRBJ2-3, with D possibly being TRBD1 (6 bases). CDR1 is LNHDA and CDR2 is SQIVND in the germline V gene (reference sequence). The CDR3 runs to 13 residues. V lost 9 bases and J 5 bases, leaving 15 bases between the germline ends. CDR3 region: CASSWGRGDTQYF. The CDR3, as DNA: TGTGCCAGCTCTTGGGGGCGTGGAGATACGCAGTATTTT.

CDR3 sequence (DNA): TGTGCCAGCAGCTTCCTTAGCGGGAGTGTCCCCGGGGAGCTGTTTTTT. Protein: CASSFLSGSVPGELFF. The chain links TRBV7-6 to TRBJ2-2; 9 bases line up with TRBD2. The CDR3 contains 16 residues. Germline CDR1 is SGHVS and CDR2 is FNYEAQ. The ends lost 3 bases at V and 6 bases at J; junction bases unmatched: 8.

CDR3 DNA: TGTGCCTCAGGACAGGGTCTGGTTGATGGCTACACCTTC. Translation: CASGQGLVDGYTF. The gene calls are TRBV9 and TRBJ1-2, with 8 bases that match TRBD1. V was pared by 10 bases and J by 6 bases, with 11 bases of the junction left unmatched. Germline V gene lookup returns CDR1 SGDLS and CDR2 YYNGEE. The CDR3 covers 13 residues.

J is TRBJ2-7 and V is TRBV29-1; possible D gene TRBD2, 6 bases. The CDR3 spans 12 residues. CDR1 is SQVTM, CDR2 ANQGSEA, per germline. Trimming removed 4 bases at V and 3 bases at J, with 10 bases between. The CDR3 bases are TGCAGCGTTGGAGCGGGTCGCTACGAGCAGTACTTC. It translates to CSVGAGRYEQYF.

CDR3 sequence: CASSGRFGLRNTEAFF. In nucleotides, the CDR3 is TGTGCCAGCAGCGGGAGGTTCGGACTACGGAACACTGAAGCTTTCTTT. J is TRBJ1-1 and V is TRBV5-4; D gene uncertain. Germline lookup yields CDR1 SGHNT and CDR2 YYREEE (reference sequence). Trimming took off 4 bases at V and 1 base at J, with 17 bases between the two ends. The CDR3 runs 16 residues.

This sequence joins TRBV9 and TRBJ2-7; 7 bases agree with TRBD2. The CDR3 spans 13 residues. J gave up 5 bases and V 4 bases, and 6 bases lay outside the gene matches. Germline assignment: CDR1 SGDLS and CDR2 YYNGEE. The CDR3 loop is CASSKGGDDEQYF. The DNA of the CDR3 is TGTGCCAGCAGCAAGGGAGGGGACGACGAGCAGTACTTC.

The gene calls are TRBV5-1 and TRBJ2-7, with 9 nucleotides matching TRBD1. This CDR3 has 15 amino acids. Germline loops: CDR1 SGHRS, CDR2 YFSETQ. Unmatched junction bases numbered 5, after V lost 0 bases and J lost 4 bases. The CDR3 region is CASSLALTGGYEQYF. The CDR3, as DNA: TGCGCCAGCAGCTTGGCCTTGACAGGGGGTTACGAGCAGTACTTC.

The J gene is TRBJ1-2, the V gene TRBV4-1; 8 bases map to TRBD1. The CDR3 contains 15 residues. CDR1 is MGHRA, CDR2 YSYEKL, per germline. Trimming removed 1 base from V and 3 bases from J; junction bases left unmatched: 4. The CDR3 here is CASSQGTGKDYGYTF. CDR3 nucleotide sequence: TGCGCCAGCAGCCAAGGGACAGGGAAAGACTATGGCTACACCTTC.

V usage is TRBV19 and J usage is TRBJ1-1, with TRBD1 identical over 10 bases. Per the germline V gene, CDR1 is LNHDA and CDR2 is SQIVND (reference sequence). The CDR3 loop spans 15 amino acids. J gave up 1 base and V 8 bases, and 7 bases lay outside the gene matches. CDR3: CASGWTGGGNTEAFF. The CDR3 bases are TGTGCCAGTGGCTGGACAGGGGGGGGGAACACTGAAGCTTTCTTT.

V gene TRBV14 combines with J gene TRBJ1-4; the match to TRBD1 covers 8 bases. Trimming cost V 4 bases and J 4 bases; bases outside gene matches: 5. The CDR3 consists of 15 residues. The germline V gene has CDR1 SGHDN and CDR2 FVKESK. CDR3 amino acids: CASSPLQGGNEKLFF. Written as DNA, the CDR3 is TGTGCCAGCAGCCCATTACAGGGGGGTAATGAAAAACTGTTTTTT.